The subject of this entry is one T cell receptor beta chain. No antigen is known for it. This entry comes from a study of T cells in tumors after PD-1 blockade. General study results and limits: Peripheral recruitment is suggested, as some novel exhausted tumor clones were in pre-treatment blood.

The CDR3 is 13 amino acids. Looked up from germline, CDR1 is MDHEN and CDR2 is SYDVKM. Unmatched junction bases numbered 4, after V lost 3 bases and J lost 7 bases. Sequenced by immunoSEQ multiplex PCR; TCRdb stores in-frame clones only, minus some. Of roughly 50,000 clones in the sample, over 70% were seen once. The TCR was taken from a human donor with basal cell carcinoma. The V call is TRBV28, the J call TRBJ2-7; TRBD2 agrees at 9 bases. The material sequenced was PBMCs, taken before anti-PD-1 treatment. The CDR3 DNA reads TGTGCCAGCAGTTTCCTAGCGGGGTTTGAGCAGTACTTC. As protein: CASSFLAGFEQYF. Using reference TRBV28 and TRBJ2-7 for the parts outside the CDR3, the full variable domain is DVKVTQSSRYLVKRTGEKVFLECVQDMDHENMFWYRQDPGLGLRLIYFSYDVKMKEKGDIPEGYSVSREKKERFSLILESASTNQTSMYLCASSFLAGFEQYFGPGTRLTVT.